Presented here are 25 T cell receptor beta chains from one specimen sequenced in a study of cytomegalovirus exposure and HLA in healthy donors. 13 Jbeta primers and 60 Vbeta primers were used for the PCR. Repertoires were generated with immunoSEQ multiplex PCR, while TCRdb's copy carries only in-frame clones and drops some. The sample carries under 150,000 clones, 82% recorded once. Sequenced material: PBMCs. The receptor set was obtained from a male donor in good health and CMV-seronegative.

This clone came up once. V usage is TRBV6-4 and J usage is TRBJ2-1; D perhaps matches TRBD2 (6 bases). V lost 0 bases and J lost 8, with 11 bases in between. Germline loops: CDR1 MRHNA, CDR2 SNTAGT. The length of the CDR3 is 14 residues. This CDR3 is CASSDSLGGDEQFF. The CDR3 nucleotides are TGTGCCAGCAGTGACTCATTGGGAGGCGATGAGCAGTTCTTC.

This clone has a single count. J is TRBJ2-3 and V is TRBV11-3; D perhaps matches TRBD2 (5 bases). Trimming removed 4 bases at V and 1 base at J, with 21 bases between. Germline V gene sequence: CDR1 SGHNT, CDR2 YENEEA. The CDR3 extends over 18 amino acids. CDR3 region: CASSSTGVGGLGTDTQYF. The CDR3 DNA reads TGTGCCAGCAGCTCCACCGGGGTGGGCGGGTTGGGCACAGATACGCAGTATTTT.

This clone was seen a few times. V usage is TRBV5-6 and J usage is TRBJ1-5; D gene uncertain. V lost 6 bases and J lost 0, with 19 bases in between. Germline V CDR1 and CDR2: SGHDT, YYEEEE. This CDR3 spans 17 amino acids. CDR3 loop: CASTDPPRDYSNQPQHF. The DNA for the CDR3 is TGTGCCAGCACGGATCCCCCGAGGGATTATAGCAATCAGCCCCAGCATTTT.

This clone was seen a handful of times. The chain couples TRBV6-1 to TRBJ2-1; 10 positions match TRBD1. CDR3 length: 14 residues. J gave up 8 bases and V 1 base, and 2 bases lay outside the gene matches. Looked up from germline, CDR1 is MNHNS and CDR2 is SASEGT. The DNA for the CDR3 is TGTGCCAGCAGTGAAGGGACAGGGGGGGATGAGCAGTTCTTC. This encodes CASSEGTGGDEQFF.

CDR3 sequence (DNA): TGTGCCTGGAGTCCAGGGGACAGGGCAGCCAACGAGCAGTACTTC. Protein sequence: CAWSPGDRAANEQYF. The chain links TRBV30 to TRBJ2-7; the match to TRBD1 covers 9 bases. The length of the CDR3 is 15 residues. V was pared by 2 bases and J by 5 bases, with 10 bases of the junction left unmatched. Looked up from germline, CDR1 is GTSNPN and CDR2 is SVGIG (reference sequence).

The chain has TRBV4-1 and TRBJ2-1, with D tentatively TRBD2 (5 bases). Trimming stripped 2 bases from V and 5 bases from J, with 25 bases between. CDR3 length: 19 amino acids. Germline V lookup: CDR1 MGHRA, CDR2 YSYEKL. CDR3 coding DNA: TGCGCCAGCAGCCAAAGCCAAGCCAAACTAGGAGCCTTGGACAATGAGCAGTTCTTC. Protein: CASSQSQAKLGALDNEQFF.

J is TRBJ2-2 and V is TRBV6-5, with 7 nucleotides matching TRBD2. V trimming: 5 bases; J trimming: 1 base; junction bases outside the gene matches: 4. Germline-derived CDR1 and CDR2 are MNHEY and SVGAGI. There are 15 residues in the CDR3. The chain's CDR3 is CASSPGGGNTGELFF. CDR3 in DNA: TGTGCCAGCAGTCCCGGCGGGGGGAACACCGGGGAGCTGTTTTTT.

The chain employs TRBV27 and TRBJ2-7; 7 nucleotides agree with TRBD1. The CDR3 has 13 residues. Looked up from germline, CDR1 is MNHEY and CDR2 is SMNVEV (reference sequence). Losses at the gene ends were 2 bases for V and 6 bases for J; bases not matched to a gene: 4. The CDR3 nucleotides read TGTGCCAGCAGTTTAACAGGGGTAGGCGAGCAGTACTTC. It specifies CASSLTGVGEQYF.

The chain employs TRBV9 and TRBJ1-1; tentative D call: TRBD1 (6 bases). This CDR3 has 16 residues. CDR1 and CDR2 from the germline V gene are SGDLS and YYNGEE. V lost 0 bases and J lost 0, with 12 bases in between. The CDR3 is CASSVDREGMNTEAFF. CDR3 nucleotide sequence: TGTGCCAGCAGCGTAGACAGGGAGGGCATGAACACTGAAGCTTTCTTT.

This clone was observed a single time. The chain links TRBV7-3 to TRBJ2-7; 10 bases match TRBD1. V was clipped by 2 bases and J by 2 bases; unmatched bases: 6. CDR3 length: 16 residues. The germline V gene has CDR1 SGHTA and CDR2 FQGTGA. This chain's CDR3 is CASSLGSGTGAYEQYF. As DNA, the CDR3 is TGTGCCAGCAGCTTAGGGTCCGGGACAGGGGCCTACGAGCAGTACTTC.

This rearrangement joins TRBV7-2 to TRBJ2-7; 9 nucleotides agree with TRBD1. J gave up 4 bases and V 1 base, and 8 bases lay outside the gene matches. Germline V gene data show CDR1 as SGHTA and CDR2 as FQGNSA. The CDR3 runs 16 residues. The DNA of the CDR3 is TGTGCCAGCAGCTTAGTAGCCCCGGGACAGGGTTACGAGCAGTACTTC. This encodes CASSLVAPGQGYEQYF.

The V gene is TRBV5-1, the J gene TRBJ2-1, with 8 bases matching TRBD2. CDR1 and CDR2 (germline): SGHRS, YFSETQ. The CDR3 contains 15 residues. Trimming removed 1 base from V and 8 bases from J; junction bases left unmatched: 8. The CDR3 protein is CASSLIWAGGHEQFF. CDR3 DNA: TGCGCCAGCAGCTTGATATGGGCGGGAGGACATGAGCAGTTCTTC. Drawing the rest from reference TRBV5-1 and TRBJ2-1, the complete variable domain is KAGVTQTPRYLIKTRGQQVTLSCSPISGHRSVSWYQQTPGQGLQFLFEYFSETQRNKGNFPGRFSGRQFSNSRSEMNVSTLELGDSALYLCASSLIWAGGHEQFFGPGTRLTVL.

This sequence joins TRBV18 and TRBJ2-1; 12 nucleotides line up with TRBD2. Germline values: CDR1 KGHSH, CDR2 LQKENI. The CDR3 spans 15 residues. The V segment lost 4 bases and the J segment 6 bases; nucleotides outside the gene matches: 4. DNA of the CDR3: TGTGCCAGCTCACGACGACTAGCGGGAGCCAATGAGCAGTTCTTC. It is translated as CASSRRLAGANEQFF.

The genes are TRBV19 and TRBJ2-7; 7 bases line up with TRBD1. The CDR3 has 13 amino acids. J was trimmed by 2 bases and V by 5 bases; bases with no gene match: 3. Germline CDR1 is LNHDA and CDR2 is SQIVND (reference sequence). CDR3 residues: CASSGTAPYEQYF. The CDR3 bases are TGTGCCAGTAGTGGGACAGCGCCCTACGAGCAGTACTTC.

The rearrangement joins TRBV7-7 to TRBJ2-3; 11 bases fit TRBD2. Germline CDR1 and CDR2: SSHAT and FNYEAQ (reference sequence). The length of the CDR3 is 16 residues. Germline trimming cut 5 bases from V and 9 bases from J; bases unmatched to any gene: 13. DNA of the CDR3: TGTGCCAGCAGCCCAAACCCGGGACTAGCGGAAGCCACGCAGTATTTT. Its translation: CASSPNPGLAEATQYF.

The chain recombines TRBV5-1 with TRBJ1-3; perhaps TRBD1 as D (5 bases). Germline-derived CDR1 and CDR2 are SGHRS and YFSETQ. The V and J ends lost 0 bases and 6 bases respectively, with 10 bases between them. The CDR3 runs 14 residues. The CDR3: CASSLAAGINTIYF. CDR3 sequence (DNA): TGCGCCAGCAGCTTGGCGGCAGGGATAAACACCATATATTTT.

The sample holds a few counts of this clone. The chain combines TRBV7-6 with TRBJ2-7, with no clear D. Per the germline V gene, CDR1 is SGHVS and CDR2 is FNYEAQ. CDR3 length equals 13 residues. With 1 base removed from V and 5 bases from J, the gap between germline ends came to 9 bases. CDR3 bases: TGTGCCAGCAGCTTAGGGAGTGTGGACGAGCAGTACTTC. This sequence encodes CASSLGSVDEQYF.

CDR3 in DNA: TGTGCCAGCAGTGACAGACTAGCGAGGGGCAATGAGCAGTTCTTC. Protein: CASSDRLARGNEQFF. V is TRBV25-1 and J is TRBJ2-1, with 8 positions matching TRBD2. V dropped 3 bases and J dropped 6; count of bases not matched to a gene: 7. Per the germline V gene, CDR1 is MGHDK and CDR2 is SYGVNS. There are 15 residues in the CDR3.

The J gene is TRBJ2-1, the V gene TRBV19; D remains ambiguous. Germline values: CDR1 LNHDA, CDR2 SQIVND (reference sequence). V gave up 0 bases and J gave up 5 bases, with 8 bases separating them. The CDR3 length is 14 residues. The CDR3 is CASSIDLTNNEQFF. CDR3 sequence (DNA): TGTGCCAGTAGTATAGATCTAACCAACAATGAGCAGTTCTTC.

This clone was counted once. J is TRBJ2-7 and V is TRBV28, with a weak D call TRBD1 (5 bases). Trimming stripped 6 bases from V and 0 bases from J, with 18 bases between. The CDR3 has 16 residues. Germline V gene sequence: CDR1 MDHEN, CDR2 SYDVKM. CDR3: CASSAPGHQSSYEQYF. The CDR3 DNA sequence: TGTGCCAGCAGCGCCCCCGGACATCAGAGCTCCTACGAGCAGTACTTC.

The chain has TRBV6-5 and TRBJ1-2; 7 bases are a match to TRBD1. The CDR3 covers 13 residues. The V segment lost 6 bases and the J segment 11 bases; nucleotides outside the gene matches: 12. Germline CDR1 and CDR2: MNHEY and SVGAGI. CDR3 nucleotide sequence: TGTGCCAGCAGCGCCACCAGGGGGTGGAAATACACCTTC. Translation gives CASSATRGWKYTF.

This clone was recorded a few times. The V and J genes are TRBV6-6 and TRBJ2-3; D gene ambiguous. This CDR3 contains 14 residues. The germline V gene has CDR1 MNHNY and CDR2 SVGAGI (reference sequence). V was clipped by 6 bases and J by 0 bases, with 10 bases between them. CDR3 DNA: TGTGCCAGCAGGAATCTGGCTAGCACAGATACGCAGTATTTT. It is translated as CASRNLASTDTQYF.

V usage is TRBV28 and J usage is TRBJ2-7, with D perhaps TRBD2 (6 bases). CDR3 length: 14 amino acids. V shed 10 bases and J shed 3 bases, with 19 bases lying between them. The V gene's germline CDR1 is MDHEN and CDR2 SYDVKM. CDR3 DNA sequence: TGTGCCACCTCAACCTGGGACGGGAGCTACGAGCAGTACTTC. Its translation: CATSTWDGSYEQYF.

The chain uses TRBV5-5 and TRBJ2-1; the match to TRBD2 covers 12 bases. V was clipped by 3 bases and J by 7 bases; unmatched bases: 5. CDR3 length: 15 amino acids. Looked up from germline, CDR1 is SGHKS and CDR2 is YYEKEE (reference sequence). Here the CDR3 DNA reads TGTGCCAGCAGCTGGACTAGCGGGATTATAAATGAGCAGTTCTTC. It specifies CASSWTSGIINEQFF.

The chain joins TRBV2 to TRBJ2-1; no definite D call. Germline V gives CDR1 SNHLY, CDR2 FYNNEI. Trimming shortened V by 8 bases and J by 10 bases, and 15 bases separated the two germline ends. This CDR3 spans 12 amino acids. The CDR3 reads CASSAERAEQFF. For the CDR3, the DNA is TGTGCCAGCTCCGCGGAGCGTGCAGAGCAGTTCTTC.